Listed here are 23 T cell receptor beta chains from one sample, sequenced in a study of blood T cell repertoires in COVID-19. Measured with immunoSEQ multiplex PCR; TCRdb has only the in-frame clones, and not every one. The sample has approximately 150,000 clones; more than 75% are singletons. The sample was peripheral blood. These receptors came from a man in his fifties who had recovered from COVID-19.

This chain joins TRBV2 and TRBJ2-1, with D maybe TRBD1 (7 bases). This CDR3 comprises 15 residues. Germline V lookup: CDR1 SNHLY, CDR2 FYNNEI. V lost 6 bases and J lost 7, with 19 bases in between. CDR3 DNA sequence: TGTGCCAGCAGAACCTACAGGGGCCGGGGGAATGAGCAGTTCTTC. Protein product: CASRTYRGRGNEQFF.

This CDR3 reads CASSTIRQGATRGYTF. Written as DNA, the CDR3 is TGTGCCAGTAGTACTATCCGACAGGGGGCAACTAGGGGCTACACCTTC. This rearrangement joins TRBV19 to TRBJ1-2, with 10 nucleotides matching TRBD1. CDR1 and CDR2 from the germline V gene are LNHDA and SQIVND (reference sequence). The CDR3 runs 16 residues. Trimming at V came to 4 bases and at J to 8 bases, leaving 13 bases not matched to a gene.

This clone was counted only a few times. The chain joins TRBV7-9 to TRBJ1-2, with 7 nucleotides matching TRBD1. In germline, CDR1 is SEHNR, CDR2 FQNEAQ (reference sequence). This CDR3 is built from 13 residues. V shed 4 bases and J 8 bases; nucleotides not matched to a gene: 7. The CDR3: CASSSLTGEGYTF. The DNA of the CDR3 is TGTGCCAGCAGCTCCCTTACAGGGGAAGGCTACACCTTC.

The chain uses TRBV7-2 and TRBJ2-1; 9 nucleotides agree with TRBD2. This CDR3 comprises 15 residues. The junction had 3 bases not matched to a gene; V was cut back by 2 bases and J by 4 bases. Germline values: CDR1 SGHTA, CDR2 FQGNSA. CDR3 in amino acids: CASSLTSGLYNEQFF. CDR3 bases: TGTGCCAGCAGCTTAACTAGCGGGCTATACAATGAGCAGTTCTTC.

The V call is TRBV5-1, the J call TRBJ1-3; 7 nucleotides align to TRBD1. Trimming took 0 bases from V and 2 from J; bases not matched to a gene: 2. Per germline, CDR1 SGHRS and CDR2 YFSETQ. The CDR3 extends over 15 amino acids. The CDR3 here is CASSLGQGAGNTIYF. In DNA form, the CDR3 reads TGCGCCAGCAGCTTGGGACAGGGCGCTGGAAACACCATATATTTT.

This clone has a single count. This chain connects TRBV7-9 to TRBJ2-3; 8 bases fit TRBD1. The CDR3 sequence is 16 residues long. The junction had 4 bases not matched to a gene; V was cut back by 0 bases and J by 2 bases. Germline assignment: CDR1 SEHNR and CDR2 FQNEAQ (reference sequence). DNA for the CDR3: TGTGCCAGCAGCTTAGCGCAGGGACAGGTCACAGATACGCAGTATTTT. It yields the protein CASSLAQGQVTDTQYF.

This chain connects TRBV4-1 to TRBJ1-5; 8 bases match TRBD1. V shed 0 bases and J 2 bases; nucleotides not matched to a gene: 0. The CDR3 is 15 amino acids. Germline V gives CDR1 MGHRA, CDR2 YSYEKL. The CDR3 here is CASSQETGGNQPQHF. The CDR3 region has the DNA TGCGCCAGCAGCCAAGAGACAGGGGGCAATCAGCCCCAGCATTTT.

The chain is built from TRBV5-1 and TRBJ2-4, with 8 positions matching TRBD1. Trimming at V came to 4 bases and at J to 4 bases, leaving 7 bases not matched to a gene. This CDR3 comprises 15 residues. Per the germline V gene, CDR1 is SGHRS and CDR2 is YFSETQ. The CDR3 loop reads CASSPMTGAKNIQYF. Here the CDR3 DNA reads TGCGCCAGCAGCCCAATGACAGGGGCGAAAAACATTCAGTACTTC.

The J gene is TRBJ1-4, the V gene TRBV27, with D hard to call. Germline V gene lookup returns CDR1 MNHEY and CDR2 SMNVEV (reference sequence). This CDR3 spans 17 amino acids. V was cut by 0 bases and J by 1 base, with 12 bases left in between. The CDR3 region has the DNA TGTGCCAGCAGTTTATCGTCGCGGGCCAGAACTAATGAAAAACTGTTTTTT. This encodes CASSLSSRARTNEKLFF. Supplemented by reference TRBV27 and TRBJ1-4, the full variable domain reads EAQVTQNPRYLITVTGKKLTVTCSQNMNHEYMSWYRQDPGLGLRQIYYSMNVEVTDKGDVPEGYKVSRKEKRNFPLILESPSPNQTSLYFCASSLSSRARTNEKLFFGSGTQLSVL.

This chain links TRBV4-3 with TRBJ1-1; D gene ambiguous. In germline, CDR1 is LGHNA, CDR2 YSLEER. V was trimmed by 0 bases and J by 1 base, leaving 18 bases between them. CDR3 size: 18 residues. The CDR3 nucleotides are TGCGCCAGCAGCCAAGAAGCCCAGGCCCCTTATGGGAACACTGAAGCTTTCTTT. Translation gives CASSQEAQAPYGNTEAFF.

This clone was seen just once. The chain recombines TRBV6-5 with TRBJ1-1; the D is unclear. Germline V gene data show CDR1 as MNHEY and CDR2 as SVGAGI. Trimming shortened V by 0 bases and J by 2 bases, and 10 bases separated the two germline ends. This CDR3 is built from 15 residues. The CDR3 protein is CASSYSPAANTEAFF. The CDR3 DNA sequence: TGTGCCAGCAGTTACTCCCCAGCGGCCAACACTGAAGCTTTCTTT.

V is TRBV6-2 or TRBV6-3 and J is TRBJ2-5, with a possible D match to TRBD2 (5 bases). Germline CDR1 reads MNHEY; CDR2 reads SVGEGT. V lost 5 bases and J 2 bases, leaving 6 bases between the germline ends. The CDR3 extends over 12 amino acids. CDR3 DNA sequence: TGTGCCAGCAGTCGGGGTCAAGAGACCCAGTACTTC. Translation: CASSRGQETQYF.

The chain links TRBV7-2 to TRBJ2-7; no definite D call. The CDR3 has 14 amino acids. Germline V gene sequence: CDR1 SGHTA, CDR2 FQGNSA. The V end lost 2 bases, the J end lost 0 bases, and 8 bases lay between the germline ends. The CDR3 protein is CASSLLPGSYEQYF. The CDR3 region has the DNA TGTGCCAGCAGCTTACTACCCGGCTCCTACGAGCAGTACTTC.

The CDR3 spells CASTTPGLAGVDTQYF. In nucleotides, the CDR3 is TGTGCCAGTACCACCCCCGGACTAGCGGGTGTAGATACGCAGTATTTT. V usage is TRBV19 and J usage is TRBJ2-3; the match to TRBD2 covers 11 bases. V lost 7 bases, J lost 5 bases, and 11 bases stayed unmatched. CDR3 length: 16 amino acids. The germline gives CDR1 LNHDA, CDR2 SQIVND (reference sequence).

V gene TRBV2 combines with J gene TRBJ1-2, with 10 bases aligning to TRBD1. This CDR3 region has 14 residues. J lost 4 bases, V lost 6 bases, and 5 bases had no gene match. Germline V gene sequence: CDR1 SNHLY, CDR2 FYNNEI. The CDR3 nucleotides are TGTGCCAGCAGCCGGGACAGGGGCGGCTATGGCTACACCTTC. Translation gives CASSRDRGGYGYTF.

V usage is TRBV25-1 and J usage is TRBJ1-2; the match to TRBD1 covers 7 bases. The CDR3 extends over 13 amino acids. CDR1 is MGHDK and CDR2 is SYGVNS in the germline V gene. After removal of 6 bases from V and 8 bases from J, the junction contained 9 bases not matched to a gene. The CDR3 DNA reads TGTGCCAGCAGCGCACAGGGGAGCTGGGGCTACACCTTC. Residues: CASSAQGSWGYTF.

The V gene is TRBV5-8, the J gene TRBJ2-1, with 9 nucleotides matching TRBD2. Germline CDR1 SGHTS, CDR2 YDEGEE. The trim removed 4 bases at V and 1 base at J, leaving 12 bases unmatched. The CDR3 loop spans 18 amino acids. CDR3 amino acids: CASSDRWRGGISYNEQFF. CDR3 nucleotides: TGTGCCAGCAGCGATCGTTGGCGGGGGGGTATTTCCTACAATGAGCAGTTCTTC.

This chain uses TRBV7-2 with TRBJ2-5, with D possibly TRBD2 on 6 matching bases. Trimming took 5 bases from V and 6 from J, leaving 19 bases between them. Germline V lookup: CDR1 SGHTA, CDR2 FQGNSA. The CDR3 extends over 15 amino acids. CDR3 sequence (DNA): TGTGCCAGCAGCCCCGGGGCTGGAGGCGGGAAGACCCAGTACTTC. This encodes CASSPGAGGGKTQYF.

The chain couples TRBV19 to TRBJ2-7, with D tentatively TRBD1 (6 bases). CDR3 length: 14 amino acids. Germline V lookup: CDR1 LNHDA, CDR2 SQIVND (reference sequence). V gave up 6 bases and J gave up 5 bases, with 17 bases separating them. The CDR3 reads CASRTGQGSNEQYF. CDR3 bases: TGTGCCAGTAGGACCGGGCAGGGGTCAAACGAGCAGTACTTC.

In its sample, this clone was seen a few times. The V gene is TRBV15, the J gene TRBJ2-1; 14 bases are a match to TRBD2. Trimming took 1 base from V and 9 from J; bases not matched to a gene: 2. The CDR3 has 15 amino acids. CDR1 is LNHNV and CDR2 is YYDKDF in the germline V gene (reference sequence). Written as DNA, the CDR3 is TGTGCCACCAGCAGAGGACTAGCGGGGGGGACTGAGCAGTTCTTC. As protein: CATSRGLAGGTEQFF.

This rearrangement joins TRBV6-1 to TRBJ2-5; 11 bases agree with TRBD2. This CDR3 contains 18 residues. Trimming cost V 3 bases and J 4 bases; bases outside gene matches: 13. In germline, CDR1 is MNHNS, CDR2 SASEGT. CDR3 DNA sequence: TGTGCCAGCAGTGACGCCGGGGGGCTAGCGGGGGGCGCAGAGACCCAGTACTTC. As protein: CASSDAGGLAGGAETQYF.

This clone is a singleton in its sample. V usage is TRBV5-5 and J usage is TRBJ1-2; 9 bases agree with TRBD1. From germline, CDR1 is SGHKS and CDR2 YYEKEE (reference sequence). Germline trimming cut 2 bases from V and 2 bases from J; bases unmatched to any gene: 7. CDR3 length equals 16 residues. Here the CDR3 DNA reads TGTGCCAGCAGCTTACAAGGAACAGGGGGCAACTATGGCTACACCTTC. This translates into CASSLQGTGGNYGYTF.

This clone was seen once. The V call is TRBV19, the J call TRBJ1-6; D gene ambiguous. V was cut by 5 bases and J by 7 bases, with 6 bases left in between. Germline CDR1 and CDR2: LNHDA and SQIVND (reference sequence). CDR3 length: 12 amino acids. This chain's CDR3 is CASSGVNSPLHF. In DNA form, the CDR3 reads TGTGCCAGTAGTGGAGTAAATTCACCCCTCCACTTT. The whole variable domain, filled in from reference TRBV19 and TRBJ1-6, reads DGGITQSPKYLFRKEGQNVTLSCEQNLNHDAMYWYRQDPGQGLRLIYYSQIVNDFQKGDIAEGYSVSREKKESFPLTVTSAQKNPTAFYLCASSGVNSPLHFGNGTRLTVT.